The 14 T cell receptor beta chains presented below share a single source sample, sequenced in a study of CXCR4 blockade with PD-1 therapy in pancreatic cancer. TCRdb keeps only in-frame clones here, not all; method: immunoSEQ multiplex PCR. Of about 17,000 clones in the sample, around 72% were seen once. The sequenced sample consisted of tumor tissue. The receptors were sampled from a human donor with pancreatic ductal adenocarcinoma.

The chain is built from TRBV28 and TRBJ1-2; 8 bases match TRBD1. With 5 bases clipped from V and 6 bases from J, the junction kept 5 bases outside the gene matches. The CDR3 extends over 13 amino acids. Germline V gene data show CDR1 as MDHEN and CDR2 as SYDVKM. The CDR3 DNA reads TGTGCCAGCAGTCCGCCGACAGGGGATGGCTACACCTTC. Its translation: CASSPPTGDGYTF.

The chain carries TRBV1 and TRBJ2-1. TRBV1 counts as a pseudogene. The CDR3 is 14 amino acids. The DNA for the CDR3 is TGCGCCAGCAGCCCAGACCACCTTTGGGGTGAGCAGTTCTTC. The encoded protein is CASSPDHLWGEQFF.

The chain carries TRBV9 and TRBJ2-3; no firm D call. Germline V lookup: CDR1 SGDLS, CDR2 YYNGEE. The V end lost 2 bases, the J end lost 6 bases, and 19 bases lay between the germline ends. This CDR3 contains 16 residues. The CDR3, as DNA: TGTGCCAGCAGCGTCCTAGGAAGGGCTCATCGGGATACGCAGTATTTT. Its translation: CASSVLGRAHRDTQYF.

This chain connects TRBV30 to TRBJ2-1; no clear D gene. The CDR3 length is 12 residues. Germline assignment: CDR1 GTSNPN and CDR2 SVGIG (reference sequence). Between the trimmed V and J ends, which lost 5 bases and 2 bases, there was a span of 7 bases. CDR3 in amino acids: CAWLGTYNEQFF. CDR3 DNA sequence: TGTGCCTGGTTGGGGACCTACAATGAGCAGTTCTTC.

The V call is TRBV9, the J call TRBJ2-3; 8 nucleotides match TRBD2. The CDR3 loop spans 16 amino acids. After removal of 1 base from V and 1 base from J, the junction contained 5 bases not matched to a gene. Germline CDR1 SGDLS, CDR2 YYNGEE. The CDR3 DNA reads TGTGCCAGCAGCGTACTAGCAGCGGGAGGCACAGATACGCAGTATTTT. This translates into CASSVLAAGGTDTQYF. Based on the CDR3 plus reference TRBV9 and TRBJ2-3, the full variable domain is DSGVTQTPKHLITATGQRVTLRCSPRSGDLSVYWYQQSLDQGLQFLIQYYNGEERAKGNILERFSAQQFPDLHSELNLSSLELGDSALYFCASSVLAAGGTDTQYFGPGTRLTVL.

The CDR3 spells CASSLPAGMTTNEKLFF. CDR3 coding DNA: TGTGCCAGCAGCTTGCCAGCGGGGATGACAACTAATGAAAAACTGTTTTTT. The chain is built from TRBV11-3 and TRBJ1-4, with D uncertain. The CDR3 runs to 17 residues. Germline-derived CDR1 and CDR2 are SGHNT and YENEEA. V was cut by 3 bases and J by 0 bases, with 14 bases left in between.

The chain is built from TRBV18 and TRBJ2-2; TRBD2 might be the D (5 bases). The CDR3 totals 14 residues. CDR1 and CDR2 (germline): KGHSH, LQKENI. The V end was cut by 6 bases, the J end by 3 bases, with 11 bases between. The CDR3 DNA reads TGTGCCAGCTCGGGAGTCGGGGACACCGGGGAGCTGTTTTTT. This encodes CASSGVGDTGELFF.

V is TRBV18 and J is TRBJ2-3; D perhaps matches TRBD2 (6 bases). Trimming took 2 bases from V and 2 from J, leaving 11 bases between them. The CDR3 extends over 15 amino acids. CDR1 and CDR2 (germline): KGHSH, LQKENI. The CDR3 spells CASSPGSGPTDTQYF. The DNA for the CDR3 is TGTGCCAGCTCACCAGGTAGCGGACCCACAGATACGCAGTATTTT. Drawing the rest from reference TRBV18 and TRBJ2-3, the complete variable domain is NAGVMQNPRHLVRRRGQEARLRCSPMKGHSHVYWYRQLPEEGLKFMVYLQKENIIDESGMPKERFSAEFPKEGPSILRIQQVVRGDSAAYFCASSPGSGPTDTQYFGPGTRLTVL.

The genes are TRBV18 and TRBJ2-3; D is perhaps TRBD1 (6 bases). CDR3 size: 14 residues. V lost 4 bases, J lost 4 bases, and 12 bases lay in between. Germline CDR1 and CDR2: KGHSH and LQKENI. CDR3 loop: CASSLLAGADTQYF. In DNA form, the CDR3 reads TGTGCCAGCTCACTCTTAGCAGGGGCAGATACGCAGTATTTT.

The J gene is TRBJ1-4, the V gene TRBV9; the match to TRBD1 covers 9 bases. J was trimmed by 6 bases and V by 3 bases; bases with no gene match: 12. The CDR3 has 17 residues. The germline gives CDR1 SGDLS, CDR2 YYNGEE. As DNA, the CDR3 is TGTGCCAGCAGCGCCAACCCGGGACAGGGTATCTATGAAAAACTGTTTTTT. Its protein is CASSANPGQGIYEKLFF.

This clone has only a few counts. V and J are TRBV19 and TRBJ2-3; possible D gene TRBD2, 6 bases. The CDR3 has 14 amino acids. The V and J ends lost 3 bases and 4 bases respectively, with 11 bases between them. Germline CDR1 reads LNHDA; CDR2 reads SQIVND (reference sequence). The CDR3 DNA sequence: TGTGCCAGTAGTATTACGGGAGTCCCAGATACGCAGTATTTT. This translates into CASSITGVPDTQYF.

V gene TRBV29-1 combines with J gene TRBJ2-7; 8 bases match TRBD1. Germline values: CDR1 SQVTM, CDR2 ANQGSEA. There are 13 residues in the CDR3. After removal of 3 bases from V and 4 bases from J, the junction contained 5 bases not matched to a gene. CDR3 amino acids: CSVETGVRYEQYF. CDR3 in DNA: TGCAGCGTTGAGACAGGGGTTAGGTACGAGCAGTACTTC.

The V and J genes are TRBV18 and TRBJ2-7; unclear D gene. This CDR3 spans 14 amino acids. Germline V gene lookup returns CDR1 KGHSH and CDR2 LQKENI. The V end lost 0 bases, the J end lost 6 bases, and 12 bases lay between the germline ends. CDR3 nucleotide sequence: TGTGCCAGCTCACCACCGCTCAGTCTGGCCGAGCAGTACTTC. This translates into CASSPPLSLAEQYF.

This clone occurred a few times. The chain employs TRBV19 and TRBJ1-1; tentative D call: TRBD1 (5 bases). CDR1 is LNHDA, CDR2 SQIVND, per germline (reference sequence). The CDR3 is 14 residues long. V lost 7 bases and J lost 4, with 16 bases in between. The CDR3 is CASNRGGAGTEAFF. CDR3 coding DNA: TGTGCCAGTAATAGGGGAGGAGCGGGCACTGAAGCTTTCTTT.